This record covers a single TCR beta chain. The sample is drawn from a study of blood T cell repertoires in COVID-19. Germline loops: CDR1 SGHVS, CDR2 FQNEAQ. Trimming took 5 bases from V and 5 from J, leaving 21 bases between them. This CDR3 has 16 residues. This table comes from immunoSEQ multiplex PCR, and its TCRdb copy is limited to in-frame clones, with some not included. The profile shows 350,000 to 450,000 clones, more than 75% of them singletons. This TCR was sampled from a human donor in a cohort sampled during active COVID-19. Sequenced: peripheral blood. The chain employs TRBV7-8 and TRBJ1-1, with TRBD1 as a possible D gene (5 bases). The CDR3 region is CASSLTGGRGWTEAFF. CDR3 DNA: TGTGCCAGCAGCCTTACGGGCGGCCGGGGGTGGACTGAAGCTTTCTTT.